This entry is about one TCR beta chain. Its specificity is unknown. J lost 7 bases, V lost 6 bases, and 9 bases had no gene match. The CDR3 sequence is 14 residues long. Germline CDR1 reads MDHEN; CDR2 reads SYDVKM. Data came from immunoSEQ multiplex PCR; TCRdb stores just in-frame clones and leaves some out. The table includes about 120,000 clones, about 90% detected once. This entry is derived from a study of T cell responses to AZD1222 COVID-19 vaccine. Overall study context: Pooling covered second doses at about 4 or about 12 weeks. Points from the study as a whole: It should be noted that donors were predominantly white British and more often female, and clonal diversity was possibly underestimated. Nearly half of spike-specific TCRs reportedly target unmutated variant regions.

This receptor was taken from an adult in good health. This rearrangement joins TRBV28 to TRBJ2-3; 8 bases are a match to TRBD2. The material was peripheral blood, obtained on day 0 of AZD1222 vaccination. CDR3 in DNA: TGTGCCAGCAGAGTCGGGGGGGCGATAAATACGCAGTATTTT. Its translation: CASRVGGAINTQYF. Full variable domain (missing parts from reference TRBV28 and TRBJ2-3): DVKVTQSSRYLVKRTGEKVFLECVQDMDHENMFWYRQDPGLGLRLIYFSYDVKMKEKGDIPEGYSVSREKKERFSLILESASTNQTSMYLCASRVGGAINTQYFGPGTRLTVL.